This section outlines one TCR beta chain sequence together with its context. Its recognized antigen is unknown. No much larger clone is present one base from it, and per-base qualities are unavailable. The germline V gene (reference sequence) sets CDR1 to LNHDA and CDR2 to SQIVND. The CDR3 measures 15 amino acids from cysteine to phenylalanine. Only the CDR3 portion is preserved as DNA: 45 bases, with reading frame beginning at the first base. V and J lose 3 bases and 4 bases, and a span of 13 bases separates them. Enrolling through a virtual design, the prospective study's participants ranged in age from roughly 18 to 89 years and lived across roughly 23 United States geographic areas. Cohort assignment in the prospective study relied on participant-reported clinical history from a screening survey and a study questionnaire. Recovered participants in ImmuneRACE Cohort 3 were defined as having two consecutive negative NP/OP PCR tests, clearance from a healthcare professional, or resolution of symptoms. Mobile phlebotomists in the prospective study collected whole blood, serum and a nasopharyngeal or oropharyngeal swab from every participant. Participants in the prospective study had the option to provide additional blood draws and questionnaires over a roughly 2-month period. Prospective study blood samples were shipped either frozen or at room temperature before DNA extraction.

TCRbeta CDR3 regions were amplified from genomic DNA using the immunoSEQ Assay, a bias-controlled multiplex PCR. Processing in the source paper ran as follows. Within the assay, amplification of reference gene primers was used to estimate how many nucleated cells each sample contained. Sequence reads were collapsed and filtered to measure the absolute abundance of every unique TCRbeta CDR3 rearrangement. For each sample, productive Simpson clonality was calculated as the square root of Simpson's diversity index over productive rearrangements. TCRdb limited this immuneACCESS table to in-frame rearrangements with V and J called. A share of clones is missing; checked studies link under half to unresolved V genes, and the rest is unexplained. Clone size and the V and J calls come from that table; the DNA yielded D and trimming. The sample table shows a few hundred thousand clones, and about 81% are seen once. The biggest ten clones account for 9.2% of the sample.

This sample was taken from a study of blood T cell repertoires in COVID-19 (dated by TCRdb to between 2020 and 2021). About the full investigation: Samples from collaborators originated in the United States, Italy and Spain and spanned both the acute and convalescent phases of COVID-19. Deeply sampled blood TCRbeta repertoires from subjects exposed to, actively infected with, or recovered from COVID-19 were included in the dataset. The repertoires were released in a freely available public database intended as a resource for research on the immune response to SARS-CoV-2. Where available, HLA class I and class II types were taken from metadata supplied by the sample provider and were not determined by assay-based typing. The sample metadata nearly always contained a de-identified subject ID, COVID-19 status, age in years and sex. The material from the prospective study consisted of cDNA or gDNA derived from T cells, B-cell-depleted T cells, or PBMCs. Samples came from the ongoing ImmuneRACE study (first 160 participants) plus 1,254 subjects from 6 global collaborators. The research as a whole found: Clinical and demographic metadata were provided uncurated, with the amount varying by source and participant.

The sequencing sample was made of PBMCs or T cells enriched from blood (not recorded which). The receptor comes from a man aged 40-55 years who had recovered from COVID-19. The chain couples TRBV19 to TRBJ1-5; a tentative D match to TRBD1 spans 6 bases. The CDR3 protein sequence reads: CASSITGTSNQPQHF. The DNA is as follows: TGTGCCAGTAGTATTACCGGGACATCAAATCAGCCCCAGCATTTT.